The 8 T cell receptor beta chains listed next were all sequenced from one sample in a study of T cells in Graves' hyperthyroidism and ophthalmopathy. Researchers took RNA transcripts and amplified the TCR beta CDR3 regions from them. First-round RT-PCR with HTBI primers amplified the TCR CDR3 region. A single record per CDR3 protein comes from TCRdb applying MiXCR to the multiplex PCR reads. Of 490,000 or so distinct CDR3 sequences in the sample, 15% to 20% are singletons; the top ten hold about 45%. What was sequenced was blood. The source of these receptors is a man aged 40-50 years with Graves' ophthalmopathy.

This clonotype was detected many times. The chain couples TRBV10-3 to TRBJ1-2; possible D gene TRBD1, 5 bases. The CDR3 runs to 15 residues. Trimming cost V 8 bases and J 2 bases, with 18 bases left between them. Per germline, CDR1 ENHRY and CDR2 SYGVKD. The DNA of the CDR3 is TGTGCCATCTCCATCGGGGAGACAGTCAACTATGGCTACACCTTC. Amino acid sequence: CAISIGETVNYGYTF.

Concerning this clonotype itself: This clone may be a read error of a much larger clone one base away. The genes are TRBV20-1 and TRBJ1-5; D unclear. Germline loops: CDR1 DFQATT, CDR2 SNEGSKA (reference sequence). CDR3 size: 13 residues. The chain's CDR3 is CSARDMRDQPRHF. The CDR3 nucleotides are TGCAGTGCTAGAGATATGAGGGATCAGCCCCGGCATTTT.

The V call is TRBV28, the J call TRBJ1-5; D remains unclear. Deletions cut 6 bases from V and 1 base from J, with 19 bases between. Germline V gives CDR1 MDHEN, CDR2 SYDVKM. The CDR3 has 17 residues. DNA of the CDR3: TGTGCCAGCAGCCTCCCCGGAGGGCTAAGGAGCAATCAGCCCCAGCATTTT. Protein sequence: CASSLPGGLRSNQPQHF.

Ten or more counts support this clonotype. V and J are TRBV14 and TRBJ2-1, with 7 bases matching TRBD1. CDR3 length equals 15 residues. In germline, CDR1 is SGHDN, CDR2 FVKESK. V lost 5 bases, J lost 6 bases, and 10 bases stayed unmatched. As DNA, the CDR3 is TGTGCCAGCAGCTTCCGACAGGGCGCGCGCAATGAGCAGTTCTTC. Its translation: CASSFRQGARNEQFF.

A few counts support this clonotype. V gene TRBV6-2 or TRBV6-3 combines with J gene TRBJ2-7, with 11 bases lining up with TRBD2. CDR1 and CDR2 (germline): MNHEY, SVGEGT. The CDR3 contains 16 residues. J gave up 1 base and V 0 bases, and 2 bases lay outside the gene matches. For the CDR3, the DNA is TGTGCCAGCAGTTACTCCGGGACTAGCGGTTCCTACGAGCAGTACTTC. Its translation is CASSYSGTSGSYEQYF.

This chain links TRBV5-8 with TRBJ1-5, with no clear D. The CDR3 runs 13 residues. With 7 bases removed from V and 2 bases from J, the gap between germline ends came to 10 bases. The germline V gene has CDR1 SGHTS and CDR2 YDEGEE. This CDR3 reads CASDGRGNQPQHF. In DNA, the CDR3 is TGTGCCAGCGACGGCCGGGGCAATCAGCCCCAGCATTTT.

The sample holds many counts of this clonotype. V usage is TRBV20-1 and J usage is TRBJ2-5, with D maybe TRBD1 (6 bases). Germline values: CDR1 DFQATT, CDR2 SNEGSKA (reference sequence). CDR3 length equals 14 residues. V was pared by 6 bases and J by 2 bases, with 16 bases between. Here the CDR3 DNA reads TGCAGTGCCCCGGGGTGGGACACACAAGAGACCCAGTACTTC. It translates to CSAPGWDTQETQYF.

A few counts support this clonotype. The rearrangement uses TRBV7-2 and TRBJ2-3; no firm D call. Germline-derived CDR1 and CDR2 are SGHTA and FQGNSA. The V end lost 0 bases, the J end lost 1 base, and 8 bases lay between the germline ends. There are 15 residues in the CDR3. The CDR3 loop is CASSLAGWGTDTQYF. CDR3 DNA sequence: TGTGCCAGCAGCTTAGCGGGATGGGGCACAGATACGCAGTATTTT.